A single sample gave rise to the 17 T cell receptor beta chains below, sequenced in a study of T cells after yellow fever vaccination. TCRdb independently ran MiXCR on the 5' RACE reads; one entry per CDR3 protein. The data contain approximately 120,000 distinct CDR3 sequences, 7.5% to 10% of them singletons. The sequencing here drew on CD8+ T cells sorted from PBMCs, taken on the day of the yellow fever booster vaccination. These receptors all stem from a man aged 18-30 years who received the YFV17D yellow fever vaccine.

The chain is built from TRBV11-2 and TRBJ2-7; 9 nucleotides match TRBD1. This CDR3 spans 14 amino acids. Trimming took 1 base from V and 6 from J; bases not matched to a gene: 4. Germline V lookup: CDR1 SGHAT, CDR2 FQNNGV. DNA for the CDR3: TGTGCCAGCAGCTTAGCGGACAGGGGTCTCGAGCAGTACTTC. It yields the protein CASSLADRGLEQYF.

This clonotype was counted at least ten times. V and J are TRBV20-1 and TRBJ1-1, with TRBD1 as a possible D gene (5 bases). V gave up 0 bases and J gave up 3 bases, with 8 bases separating them. From germline, CDR1 is DFQATT and CDR2 SNEGSKA (reference sequence). This CDR3 is 13 amino acids long. For the CDR3, the DNA is TGCAGTGCTAGAGAGGCAGGGTACACTGAAGCTTTCTTT. This codes for CSAREAGYTEAFF.

The rearrangement joins TRBV4-3 to TRBJ1-4, with D unclear. V dropped 0 bases and J dropped 9 bases, with 14 bases sitting between them. The germline V gene has CDR1 LGHNA and CDR2 YSLEER. The CDR3 has 15 residues. CDR3 in DNA: TGCGCCAGCAGCCAAGATAGTGGGAAATCGAAAAAACTGTTTTTT. It specifies CASSQDSGKSKKLFF.

The genes are TRBV7-9 and TRBJ2-5; possibly TRBD2 for D (6 bases). Germline-derived CDR1 and CDR2 are SEHNR and FQNEAQ (reference sequence). Trimming removed 3 bases from V and 2 bases from J, with 13 bases in between. CDR3 size: 15 residues. The CDR3 loop reads CASSFFASDQETQYF. In nucleotides, the CDR3 is TGTGCCAGCAGCTTCTTCGCTAGCGATCAAGAGACCCAGTACTTC.

The chain employs TRBV12-3 or TRBV12-4 and TRBJ1-2, with TRBD1 matching over 7 bases. This CDR3 spans 14 amino acids. V lost 5 bases and J lost 3; bases outside the gene matches: 6. The CDR3 loop reads CASSGGQKDYGYTF. The CDR3 DNA is TGTGCCAGCAGTGGGGGACAGAAGGACTATGGCTACACCTTC.

The chain is built from TRBV29-1 and TRBJ1-1; D may be TRBD1 (5 bases). Per germline, CDR1 SQVTM and CDR2 ANQGSEA. The CDR3 runs 13 residues. The V gene lost 7 bases and the J gene lost 7 bases, with 19 bases spanning the gap. CDR3 amino acids: CSGIDRNSHEAFF. Here the CDR3 DNA reads TGCAGCGGAATAGACAGAAATAGTCATGAAGCTTTCTTT.

This chain links TRBV4-1 with TRBJ2-1, with 8 bases lining up with TRBD2. The germline V gene encodes CDR1 MGHRA and CDR2 YSYEKL. V lost 3 bases, J lost 0 bases, and 4 bases stayed unmatched. This CDR3 is built from 16 residues. The CDR3 here is CASSQARGASYNEQFF. Written as DNA, the CDR3 is TGCGCCAGCAGCCAGGCGCGGGGGGCCTCCTACAATGAGCAGTTCTTC.

The chain carries TRBV20-1 and TRBJ2-5; 10 bases are shared with TRBD2. Germline trimming cut 0 bases from V and 1 base from J; bases unmatched to any gene: 2. The CDR3 extends over 15 amino acids. The germline V gene encodes CDR1 DFQATT and CDR2 SNEGSKA (reference sequence). DNA for the CDR3: TGCAGTGCTAGAGATCCTAGCGGGGGCCAAGAGACCCAGTACTTC. Protein product: CSARDPSGGQETQYF.

This clonotype was seen only a few times. The V call is TRBV28, the J call TRBJ1-6; no definite D call. The germline gives CDR1 MDHEN, CDR2 SYDVKM. The CDR3 spans 13 residues. Trimming cost V 3 bases and J 7 bases, with 7 bases left between them. CDR3 DNA: TGTGCCAGCAGTTTCTTTGGGAATTCACCCCTCCACTTT. Amino acid sequence: CASSFFGNSPLHF. Together with reference TRBV28 and TRBJ1-6, the CDR3 gives the full variable domain: DVKVTQSSRYLVKRTGEKVFLECVQDMDHENMFWYRQDPGLGLRLIYFSYDVKMKEKGDIPEGYSVSREKKERFSLILESASTNQTSMYLCASSFFGNSPLHFGNGTRLTVT.

This clonotype was seen only a few times. The chain couples TRBV12-3 or TRBV12-4 to TRBJ2-5, with 8 positions matching TRBD1. This CDR3 contains 13 residues. V shed 6 bases, J shed 5 bases, and the junction held 5 bases outside the gene matches. CDR3 sequence reads: CASRTGGMETQYF. In nucleotides, the CDR3 is TGTGCCAGCAGAACAGGGGGAATGGAGACCCAGTACTTC.

This chain uses TRBV12-3 or TRBV12-4 with TRBJ2-5, with 7 bases identical to TRBD2. Trimming removed 3 bases from V and 5 bases from J; junction bases left unmatched: 0. The CDR3 is 12 residues long. CDR3 sequence: CASSFGGETQYF. CDR3 bases: TGTGCCAGCAGTTTCGGGGGGGAGACCCAGTACTTC.

This clonotype appeared a few times. V gene TRBV5-4 combines with J gene TRBJ1-2, with 9 nucleotides matching TRBD1. The CDR3 is made up of 16 amino acids. J gave up 4 bases and V 4 bases, and 11 bases lay outside the gene matches. The germline V gene has CDR1 SGHNT and CDR2 YYREEE (reference sequence). This CDR3 reads CASSVEDRGASYGYTF. CDR3 in DNA: TGTGCCAGCAGCGTAGAGGACAGGGGTGCGAGCTATGGCTACACCTTC.

J is TRBJ2-1 and V is TRBV9, with a weak D call TRBD2 (6 bases). V shed 3 bases and J shed 9 bases, with 13 bases lying between them. This CDR3 has 13 amino acids. Germline CDR1 is SGDLS and CDR2 is YYNGEE. In DNA form, the CDR3 reads TGTGCCAGCAGCGGTTCGTGGGGAGGTGAGCAGTTCTTC. This codes for CASSGSWGGEQFF.

The V call is TRBV5-1, the J call TRBJ2-3; TRBD1 aligns across 7 bases. The CDR3 is 17 amino acids. Unmatched junction bases numbered 7, after V lost 0 bases and J lost 0 bases. CDR1 is SGHRS, CDR2 YFSETQ, per germline. The CDR3 sequence: CASSLGAGGSSTDTQYF. DNA for the CDR3: TGCGCCAGCAGCTTGGGTGCAGGGGGTTCCAGCACAGATACGCAGTATTTT.

The chain couples TRBV7-3 to TRBJ1-6; the D gene is possibly TRBD1 (5 bases). Germline CDR1 is SGHTA and CDR2 is FQGTGA. The CDR3 totals 15 residues. V lost 5 bases to trimming and J lost 9 bases, with 17 bases between them. The CDR3 DNA sequence: TGTGCCAGCAGCGAATGGAGGGACCGCCTTTCACCCCTCCACTTT. Amino acid sequence: CASSEWRDRLSPLHF.

The chain couples TRBV4-1 to TRBJ2-1; TRBD1 might be the D (5 bases). The germline V gene has CDR1 MGHRA and CDR2 YSYEKL. The CDR3 consists of 15 residues. The V end lost 5 bases, the J end lost 6 bases, and 17 bases lay between the germline ends. CDR3 coding DNA: TGCGCCAGCAGCGAAGGCCAGGGAATCCCCAATGAGCAGTTCTTC. It is translated as CASSEGQGIPNEQFF.

There are many counts of this clonotype. V is TRBV4-2 and J is TRBJ2-1; unclear D gene. The V gene's germline CDR1 is LGHNA and CDR2 YNFKEQ. V shed 0 bases and J shed 12 bases, with 9 bases lying between them. The CDR3 is made up of 12 amino acids. In DNA, the CDR3 is TGTGCCAGCAGCCAAGATATCAGACCGCAGTTCTTC. It yields the protein CASSQDIRPQFF.